This T cell receptor beta chain was captured in a study of blood T cell repertoires in COVID-19. The assay was immunoSEQ multiplex PCR, and TCRdb's table has in-frame clones only and misses some. The sample lists around 130,000 clones, roughly four fifths occurring once. The trim removed 7 bases at V and 8 bases at J, leaving 7 bases unmatched. CDR1 KGHDR and CDR2 SFDVKD come from the germline V gene. This CDR3 comprises 13 residues. Sequenced input: peripheral blood. The genes are TRBV24-1 and TRBJ1-1, with 9 bases matching TRBD1. The sequence came from a woman aged 60-75 years with acute or convalescent COVID-19. CDR3 loop: CATSPGQGLEAFF. The CDR3, as DNA: TGTGCCACCAGCCCAGGACAGGGGCTGGAAGCTTTCTTT.